These T cell receptor beta chains were read from a single sample in a study of PD-L1 blockade in urothelial cancer. Sequenced by immunoSEQ multiplex PCR; TCRdb stores in-frame clones only, minus some. The sample holds 35,000 to 45,000 clones, roughly 91% seen once. Sequencing used PBMCs, obtained around atezolizumab (anti-PD-L1) treatment. These receptors came from an older woman with urothelial cancer. CDR3s include the opening cysteine and the closing phenylalanine or tryptophan. D genes are given only for firm matches. Size is omitted from some rows. Given values are once, few, many or a class for expanded clones.

d_gene,v_gene,j_gene,abundance,CDR3nt,CDR3aa
TRBD1,TRBV5-1,TRBJ1-2,.,TGCGCCAGCAGCTTGGCCTTGACAGGGATTAACTATGGCTACACCTTC,CASSLALTGINYGYTF
.,TRBV5-1,TRBJ2-1,.,TGCGCCAGCAGCTTGGTGGGGCAGCAGAACTACAATGAGCAGTTCTTC,CASSLVGQQNYNEQFF
TRBD1,TRBV9,TRBJ2-1,.,TGTGCCAGCAGCGCTTCAGGGGCCCCCTTACAGGGGTTGCACCACAATGAGCAGTTCTTC,CASSASGAPLQGLHHNEQFF
.,TRBV10-3,TRBJ2-3,.,TGTGCCATCGAGGATTCAGATACGCAGTATTTT,CAIEDSDTQYF
.,TRBV27,TRBJ1-5,.,TGTGCCAGCAGTTGGGGGGGGAATCAGCCCCAGCATTTT,CASSWGGNQPQHF
TRBD1,TRBV19,TRBJ1-2,.,TGTGCCAGTACCAGACAGGGGTCGGGCTATGGCTACACCTTC,CASTRQGSGYGYTF
.,TRBV27,TRBJ1-1,.,TGTGCCAGCAGATTGGGGAGTCGGAACACTGAAGCTTTCTTT,CASRLGSRNTEAFF
TRBD1,TRBV29-1,TRBJ1-2,.,TGCAGCGTGCAACAGGGGGCTAACTATGGCTACACCTTC,CSVQQGANYGYTF
.,TRBV2,TRBJ1-5,.,TGTGCCAGCCCTAGGGGCAAGCGAAATCAGCCCCAGCATTTT,CASPRGKRNQPQHF
TRBD1,TRBV5-1,TRBJ1-1,.,TGCGCCAGCAGCTTGGGACAGGGGGAGGTAACTGAAGCTTTCTTT,CASSLGQGEVTEAFF
.,TRBV5-1,TRBJ1-1,.,TGCGCCAGCAGCCGAGCGTTCTATTCCTCTATGAACACTGAAGCTTTCTTT,CASSRAFYSSMNTEAFF
.,TRBV18,TRBJ1-1,.,TGTGCCAGCTCACCTACAGGAGAGAACACTGAAGCTTTCTTT,CASSPTGENTEAFF
.,TRBV5-6,TRBJ1-1,.,TGTGCCAGCAGCTTACAGGGTCCCACTGAAGCTTTCTTT,CASSLQGPTEAFF
TRBD2,TRBV7-2,TRBJ2-5,.,TGTGCCAGCAGCCCAGGACTAGCGGGGGGTGAGACCCAGTACTTC,CASSPGLAGGETQYF
.,TRBV9,TRBJ2-1,.,TGTGCCAGCAGCGTAGGCAGAAGGGATCGGCAGGGGGGCAAACTAGATACCCCCTACAATGAGCAGTTCTTC,CASSVGRRDRQGGKLDTPYNEQFF
TRBD2,TRBV5-4,TRBJ2-1,.,TGTGCCAGCAGCCCAGCAATAGCGGGAGGGGGTGAGCAGTTCTTC,CASSPAIAGGGEQFF
.,TRBV18,TRBJ2-7,.,TGTGCCAGCTCACTCAGGGGCCCGCCTATAGGTGAGCAGTACTTC,CASSLRGPPIGEQYF
.,TRBV9,TRBJ2-7,.,TGTGCCAGCAGCGTTTATCCGCGGGAACCCTACGAGCAGTACTTC,CASSVYPREPYEQYF
TRBD1,TRBV10-3,TRBJ2-7,few,TGTGCCATCAGTGAGCCACCCGGGAATCAGGGGGATACCTACGAGCAGTACTTC,CAISEPPGNQGDTYEQYF
TRBD1,TRBV19,TRBJ1-2,once,TGTGCCAGTAGTATAACCAATGGACAGGTCCGCTATGGCTACACCTTC,CASSITNGQVRYGYTF
TRBD1,TRBV7-2,TRBJ2-7,.,TGTGCCAGCAGCCAGGGACAGGGGAACCCCTACCTCTACGAGCAGTACTTC,CASSQGQGNPYLYEQYF
.,TRBV27,TRBJ1-4,.,TGTGCCAGCAGTTTAATGTGGGCAGGGGACGAAAAACTGTTTTTT,CASSLMWAGDEKLFF
.,TRBV9,TRBJ2-1,.,TGTGCCAGCAGCGTAGTAGGGGAAGCCTACAATGAGCAGTTCTTC,CASSVVGEAYNEQFF
.,TRBV6-4,TRBJ2-7,.,TGTGCCAGCAGCCCACCGGGACTTGCGTTGACGAGCTCCTACGAGCAGTACTTC,CASSPPGLALTSSYEQYF
.,TRBV7-9,TRBJ1-1,.,TGTGCCAGCGAACCAGGGGCAGCTTTCTTT,CASEPGAAFF
.,TRBV6-7,TRBJ2-1,.,TGTGCCAGCAGATGCCCAGGGGCGTCCTACAATGAGCAGTTCTTC,CASRCPGASYNEQFF
TRBD1,TRBV4-2,TRBJ1-2,.,TGTGCCAGCAGCAGCCCGACAGGGGCCAACTATGGCTACACCTTC,CASSSPTGANYGYTF
.,TRBV18,TRBJ1-5,.,TGTGCCAGCTCACCCCAACAGGGTAGCAATCAGCCCCAGCATTTT,CASSPQQGSNQPQHF
.,TRBV5-1,TRBJ2-7,.,TGCGCCAGCAGCACGGACGGACTCTACGAGCAGTACTTC,CASSTDGLYEQYF
TRBD2,TRBV15,TRBJ2-1,.,TGTGCCACCAGCAGAACGGGACTAGCGGGGGTCTACAATGAGCAGTTCTTC,CATSRTGLAGVYNEQFF
.,TRBV2,TRBJ2-3,.,TGTGCCCCCAGGCGGGGGCGAAACACAGATACGCAGTATTTT,CAPRRGRNTDTQYF